These T cell receptor beta chains were read from a single sample in a study of blood T cell repertoires in COVID-19. This table comes from immunoSEQ multiplex PCR, and its TCRdb copy is limited to in-frame clones, with some not included. This table holds approximately 180,000 clones, 88% found once. The sample comprised peripheral blood. These receptors all come from a man in his forties or fifties with active or convalescent COVID-19. The CDR3 runs from the conserved cysteine through the conserved F or W. The order of the fields is clone size, J gene, D gene, V gene, CDR3 DNA, CDR3 protein. D genes are given only for firm matches. Not all rows give a size; the values are once, few, many and, for expanded clones, a class.

NA TRBJ2-7 TRBD1 TRBV7-9 TGTGCCAGCGGGGACAGAGAGCAGTACTTC CASGDREQYF
NA TRBJ1-5 NA TRBV15 TGTGCCACCAGCAGAGATCTGGCAGAGGGCTCCCAGCATTTT CATSRDLAEGSQHF
NA TRBJ2-1 NA TRBV6-5 TGTGCCAGCACATCCGGGGGTGAGCAGTTCTTC CASTSGGEQFF
many TRBJ1-2 TRBD1 TRBV7-8 TGTGCCAGCAGCTTAGGGTCGGCAGGGGGCGGCTATGGCTACACCTTC CASSLGSAGGGYGYTF
NA TRBJ2-1 NA TRBV28 TGTGCCAGCAGTCTTGGACAGCCCTACAATGAGCAGTTCTTC CASSLGQPYNEQFF
NA TRBJ1-2 TRBD1 TRBV5-6 TGTGCCAGCAGCTTGCTTTTCCCTCCAGGGGGCGCTTTTGGCTACACCTTC CASSLLFPPGGAFGYTF
NA TRBJ1-1 TRBD1 TRBV25-1 TGTGCCAGCAGCCCTCAGGGGGTGACTGAAGCTTTCTTT CASSPQGVTEAFF
many TRBJ2-5 TRBD2 TRBV5-4 TGTGCCAGCAGCCCTAGCGGGGGGGCCGGGGAGACCCAGTACTTC CASSPSGGAGETQYF
NA TRBJ1-3 TRBD1 TRBV7-9 TGTGCCAGCAGCTTAGGCCAGGGGGCCCCCGGAAACACCATATATTTT CASSLGQGAPGNTIYF
NA TRBJ2-1 NA TRBV21-1 TGTGCCAGCAGCAGATCTAGGACTAGCGGGGGGTTCGATGAGCAGTTCTTC CASSRSRTSGGFDEQFF
NA TRBJ1-1 TRBD1 TRBV18 TGTGCCAGCACGGGACAGGGCTCTGAAGCTTTCTTT CASTGQGSEAFF
once TRBJ2-1 TRBD2 TRBV7-6 TGTGCCAGCAGCTTAGGATATGAAGCGGGGCAATACAATGAGCAGTTCTTC CASSLGYEAGQYNEQFF
NA TRBJ1-2 NA TRBV11-3 TGTGCCAGCAGCCAGTCGACGGGGGGACGAGGCTACACCTTC CASSQSTGGRGYTF
NA TRBJ1-5 NA TRBV24-1 TGTGCCACCGGAGAAGCCCAGCATTTT CATGEAQHF
NA TRBJ1-2 TRBD1 TRBV6-1 TGTGCCAGCAGTGAACCGGGACAGGGTAACTATGGCTACACCTTC CASSEPGQGNYGYTF
NA TRBJ2-1 NA TRBV5-1 TGCGCCAGCGGAGTGGAGAGCTCCTACAATGAGCAGTTCTTC CASGVESSYNEQFF
NA TRBJ1-3 NA TRBV3-1/TRBV3-2 TGTGCCAGCAGCCAAGTGGGGGGTACTGGAAACACCATATATTTT CASSQVGGTGNTIYF
NA TRBJ1-5 TRBD1 TRBV6-5 TGTGCCAGCAGACTAACAGGGGGCTATCAGCCCCAGCATTTT CASRLTGGYQPQHF
NA TRBJ2-1 NA TRBV7-9 TGTGCCAGCAGCTTAGCAGGGAGGGAGCAGTTCTTC CASSLAGREQFF
NA TRBJ2-7 NA TRBV6-6 TGTGCCAGCAGTTATCGCGGGTCGGCCTACGAGCAGTACTTC CASSYRGSAYEQYF
NA TRBJ2-4 NA TRBV4-2 TGTGCCAGCAGCCAAGACTCGGGACAATCTAACATTCAGTACTTC CASSQDSGQSNIQYF
few TRBJ1-5 NA TRBV19 TGTGCCAGTACCCAGGGTGCTCAGCCCCAGCATTTT CASTQGAQPQHF
once TRBJ2-3 NA TRBV13 TGTGCCAGCAGCTTAGGTCCCGGGATGGGTACGCAGTATTTT CASSLGPGMGTQYF
NA TRBJ2-1 TRBD2 TRBV11-2 TGTGCCAGCAGCTTAGAGGCAATACTAGCGGGAGTAACGAATGAGCAGTTCTTC CASSLEAILAGVTNEQFF
once TRBJ1-1 TRBD1 TRBV7-2 TGTGCCAGCAGCTTAGCGGAGACAGGGCAAGCTGAAGCTTTCTTT CASSLAETGQAEAFF
NA TRBJ2-7 TRBD2 TRBV6-5 TGTGCCAGCACCAAGAGTGGCGGGAGCTACGAGCAGTACTTC CASTKSGGSYEQYF
NA TRBJ1-3 NA TRBV6-5 TGTGCCAGCACTACAGGGATAGGATCTGGAAACACCATATATTTT CASTTGIGSGNTIYF
once TRBJ1-5 NA TRBV6-5 TGTGCCAGCAGGAAGGGGGATACGGATCAGCCCCAGCATTTT CASRKGDTDQPQHF
NA TRBJ1-4 TRBD1 TRBV6-4 TGTGCCAGCAGTGAGTATGGGACAGCTAATGAAAAACTGTTTTTT CASSEYGTANEKLFF
NA TRBJ2-7 TRBD1 TRBV5-1 TGCGCCAGCAACTTACAGGGGGAGGACTTCTACGAGCAGTACTTC CASNLQGEDFYEQYF
NA TRBJ2-5 NA TRBV5-5 TGTGCCAGCAGCCCAATTGGAGTGGTAGGAGAGACCCAGTACTTC CASSPIGVVGETQYF